The clone carrying this TCR beta chain has a handful of counts. Its antigen remains unknown. This sample stems from a study of CD8+ T cells in alopecia areata. Across the study: Treated patients were scored for severity by percent of scalp affected.

Findings and caveats of the study: Scalp lesions, especially in alopecia totalis/universalis, had higher clonality than normal scalp.

Described treatment: oral pan-JAK inhibitor, 5-10 mg twice daily. Extracted RNA was reverse transcribed into cDNA, the sequencing template. The method was immunoSEQ multiplex PCR; TCRdb's version includes in-frame clones alone and lacks a portion of them. The profile shows some 220,000 clones, approximately 57% of them singletons. The input for sequencing was CD4+ T cells sorted from blood, taken at week 4, from a patient treated with tofacitinib. This receptor was identified in a human donor with alopecia areata.

CDR3 loop: CASSVWTGNTEAFF. As DNA, the CDR3 is TGTGCCAGCAGTGTCTGGACAGGGAACACTGAAGCTTTCTTT. The rearrangement joins TRBV2 to TRBJ1-1, with TRBD1 identical over 7 bases. With 4 bases clipped from V and 1 base from J, the junction kept 3 bases outside the gene matches. This CDR3 has 14 residues. Germline CDR1 reads SNHLY; CDR2 reads FYNNEI.